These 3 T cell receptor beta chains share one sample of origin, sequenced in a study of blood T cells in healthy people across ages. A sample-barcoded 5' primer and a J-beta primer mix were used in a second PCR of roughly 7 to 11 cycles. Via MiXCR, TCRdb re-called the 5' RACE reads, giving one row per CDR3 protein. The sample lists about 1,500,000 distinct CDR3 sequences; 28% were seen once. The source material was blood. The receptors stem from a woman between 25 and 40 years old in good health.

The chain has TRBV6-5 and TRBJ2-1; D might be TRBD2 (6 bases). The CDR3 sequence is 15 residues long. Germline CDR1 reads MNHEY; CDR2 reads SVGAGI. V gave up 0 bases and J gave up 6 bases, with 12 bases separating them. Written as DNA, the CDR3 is TGTGCCAGCAGTTACTCGGGGGGAGTGGTCAATGAGCAGTTCTTC. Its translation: CASSYSGGVVNEQFF.

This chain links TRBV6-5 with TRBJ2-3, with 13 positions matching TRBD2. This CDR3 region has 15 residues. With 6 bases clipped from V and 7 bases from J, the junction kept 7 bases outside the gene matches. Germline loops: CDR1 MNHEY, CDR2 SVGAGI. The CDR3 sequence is CASSSTSGGANTQYF. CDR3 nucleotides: TGTGCCAGCAGCTCTACTAGCGGGGGGGCGAATACGCAGTATTTT.

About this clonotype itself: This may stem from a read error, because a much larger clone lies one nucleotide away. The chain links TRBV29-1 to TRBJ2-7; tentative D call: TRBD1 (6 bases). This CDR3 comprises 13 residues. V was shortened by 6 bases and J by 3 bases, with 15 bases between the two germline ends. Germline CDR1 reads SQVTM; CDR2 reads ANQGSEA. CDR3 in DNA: TGCAGCGTCGAGGACAGAATTGGCTACGAGCAGTACTTC. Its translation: CSVEDRIGYEQYF.